The 26 T cell receptor beta chains below all came from one sample that was sequenced in a study of cytomegalovirus exposure and HLA in healthy donors. The PCR made use of 60 Vbeta and 13 Jbeta primers. Using immunoSEQ multiplex PCR, the repertoire was profiled, and TCRdb retains in-frame clones only, with some absent. The table has tens of thousands of clones, under 80% seen once; the top ten hold roughly 12%. Material: PBMCs. These receptor sequences come from a male donor in good health and CMV-seropositive.

The chain uses TRBV19 and TRBJ2-7; the D gene is possibly TRBD1 (6 bases). Deletions cut 9 bases from V and 2 bases from J, with 8 bases between. CDR3 length: 11 residues. Germline loops: CDR1 LNHDA, CDR2 SQIVND (reference sequence). CDR3 region: CASRGPYEQYF. In nucleotides, the CDR3 is TGTGCCAGCAGGGGCCCCTACGAGCAGTACTTC.

The genes are TRBV7-9 and TRBJ2-7; D gene ambiguous. This CDR3 region has 13 residues. CDR1 and CDR2 from the germline V gene are SEHNR and FQNEAQ (reference sequence). V was shortened by 3 bases and J by 2 bases, with 8 bases between the two germline ends. The CDR3 DNA follows: TGTGCCAGCAGCTTCTCCAGTACCTACGAGCAGTACTTC. Its protein product is CASSFSSTYEQYF.

V usage is TRBV6-5 and J usage is TRBJ2-7; the match to TRBD1 covers 11 bases. The CDR3 is made up of 15 amino acids. V was clipped by 2 bases and J by 3 bases; unmatched bases: 3. CDR1 and CDR2 (germline): MNHEY, SVGAGI. The CDR3 spells CASSYRDRGYYEQYF. For the CDR3, the DNA is TGTGCCAGCAGTTACCGGGACAGGGGGTACTACGAGCAGTACTTC.

This clone was observed a handful of times. The chain has TRBV4-2 and TRBJ2-7; 13 bases map to TRBD2. The CDR3 loop spans 18 amino acids. The V and J ends lost 5 bases and 2 bases, in that order; junction bases with no gene match: 12. The germline V gene has CDR1 LGHNA and CDR2 YNFKEQ. The CDR3 loop is CASSFGTSGARKPYEQYF. The CDR3 DNA reads TGTGCCAGCAGCTTCGGGACTAGCGGGGCCAGGAAACCCTACGAGCAGTACTTC.

This clone was seen a handful of times. This sequence joins TRBV30 and TRBJ2-1, with D possibly being TRBD2 (5 bases). Germline V gene sequence: CDR1 GTSNPN, CDR2 SVGIG (reference sequence). Trimming cost V 1 base and J 0 bases, with 10 bases left between them. This CDR3 is built from 15 residues. The CDR3 is CAWSGAASSYNEQFF. In DNA form, the CDR3 reads TGTGCCTGGAGTGGAGCGGCAAGCTCCTACAATGAGCAGTTCTTC.

V gene TRBV6-1 combines with J gene TRBJ2-1, with 8 bases lining up with TRBD2. The V gene end was trimmed by 8 bases and the J gene end by 8 bases; junction bases not matched to a gene: 8. This CDR3 has 13 amino acids. Germline V gives CDR1 MNHNS, CDR2 SASEGT. CDR3 coding DNA: TGTGCCAGCGGTACTAGCGGTAGGTATGAGCAGTTCTTC. Encoded protein: CASGTSGRYEQFF.

The table lists this clone with a count of one. The chain joins TRBV5-5 to TRBJ2-7; D gene unclear. The germline V gene has CDR1 SGHKS and CDR2 YYEKEE (reference sequence). V was cut by 1 base and J by 6 bases, with 5 bases left in between. The CDR3 has 11 amino acids. The CDR3 DNA reads as TGTGCCAGCAGCTTGCCTAGCGAGCAGTACTTC. Translated, it gives CASSLPSEQYF.

The chain employs TRBV2 and TRBJ1-1; D not certain. The germline V gene has CDR1 SNHLY and CDR2 FYNNEI. This CDR3 has 13 amino acids. Trimming removed 4 bases from V and 2 bases from J, with 8 bases in between. CDR3 sequence reads: CASSGRFNTEAFF. For the CDR3, the DNA is TGTGCCAGCAGTGGGAGGTTTAACACTGAAGCTTTCTTT.

This clone was counted a few times. The rearrangement links TRBV2 to TRBJ2-3; TRBD2 agrees at 14 bases. V dropped 6 bases and J dropped 4; count of bases not matched to a gene: 3. The CDR3 is made up of 15 amino acids. The germline CDR1 and CDR2 sequences are SNHLY and FYNNEI. In nucleotides, the CDR3 is TGTGCCAGCAGGCGACTAGCGGGAGGGCCAGATACGCAGTATTTT. Residues: CASRRLAGGPDTQYF.

This clone was observed a single time. The V and J genes are TRBV4-2 and TRBJ2-1; 11 bases match TRBD2. The trim removed 0 bases at V and 3 bases at J, leaving 4 bases unmatched. Germline assignment: CDR1 LGHNA and CDR2 YNFKEQ. The CDR3 is made up of 17 amino acids. The CDR3 DNA is TGTGCCAGCAGCCAAGATAAGACTAGCGGGGTCTACAATGAGCAGTTCTTC. Translating it yields CASSQDKTSGVYNEQFF.

The chain links TRBV9 to TRBJ2-1, with TRBD1 identical over 9 bases. This CDR3 is built from 15 residues. Losses at the gene ends were 4 bases for V and 2 bases for J; bases not matched to a gene: 4. The V gene's germline CDR1 is SGDLS and CDR2 YYNGEE. The CDR3 spells CASSLGQGAYNEQFF. In DNA form, the CDR3 reads TGTGCCAGCAGCCTGGGACAGGGTGCCTACAATGAGCAGTTCTTC.

The chain carries TRBV28 and TRBJ1-6; D perhaps matches TRBD1 (5 bases). The CDR3 runs 16 residues. V was trimmed by 7 bases and J by 6 bases, leaving 19 bases between them. Germline CDR1 and CDR2: MDHEN and SYDVKM. CDR3 residues: CASMVRMGGGNSPLHF. In nucleotides, the CDR3 is TGTGCCAGCATGGTGAGAATGGGGGGTGGTAATTCACCCCTCCACTTT. Drawing the rest from reference TRBV28 and TRBJ1-6, the complete variable domain is DVKVTQSSRYLVKRTGEKVFLECVQDMDHENMFWYRQDPGLGLRLIYFSYDVKMKEKGDIPEGYSVSREKKERFSLILESASTNQTSMYLCASMVRMGGGNSPLHFGNGTRLTVT.

V usage is TRBV4-2 and J usage is TRBJ1-2, with 10 bases aligning to TRBD1. With 0 bases clipped from V and 4 bases from J, the junction kept 2 bases outside the gene matches. Germline values: CDR1 LGHNA, CDR2 YNFKEQ. The CDR3 runs to 15 residues. In nucleotides, the CDR3 is TGTGCCAGCAGCCAAGAGGGACAGGGGTCCTATGGCTACACCTTC. It encodes CASSQEGQGSYGYTF.

The gene calls are TRBV23-1 and TRBJ2-7, with TRBD1 identical over 7 bases. TRBV23-1 is labeled an ORF, and its function is uncertain. The ends lost 10 bases at V and 0 bases at J; junction bases unmatched: 6. This CDR3 is 13 amino acids long. The CDR3 DNA follows: TGCGCCAATACGACAGGGAGCTCCTACGAGCAGTACTTC. This translates into CANTTGSSYEQYF.

V is TRBV7-9 and J is TRBJ2-7; 9 bases map to TRBD1. CDR3 length equals 15 residues. The J segment lost 0 bases and the V segment lost 3 bases, leaving 3 bases of the junction unmatched. Germline-derived CDR1 and CDR2 are SEHNR and FQNEAQ (reference sequence). CDR3 in amino acids: CASSFPGQGSYEQYF. In DNA form, the CDR3 reads TGTGCCAGCAGCTTTCCGGGACAGGGCTCCTACGAGCAGTACTTC.

CDR3 nucleotide sequence: TGTGCCAGCAGCTTGACGGGGGGGAGCACAGATACGCAGTATTTT. This translates into CASSLTGGSTDTQYF. The J gene is TRBJ2-3, the V gene TRBV7-2, with 8 bases identical to TRBD2. The ends lost 3 bases at V and 0 bases at J; junction bases unmatched: 2. The CDR3 is 15 amino acids. The germline V gene encodes CDR1 SGHTA and CDR2 FQGNSA.

This clone was detected only once. This chain joins TRBV11-2 and TRBJ2-6, with D perhaps matching TRBD1 (5 bases). CDR3 length equals 19 residues. The V gene lost 4 bases and the J gene lost 1 base, with 20 bases spanning the gap. From germline, CDR1 is SGHAT and CDR2 FQNNGV. The CDR3: CASSYLDKQLSSGANVLTF. CDR3 nucleotides: TGTGCCAGCAGCTATTTGGACAAGCAATTATCGTCTGGGGCCAACGTCCTGACTTTC.

The gene calls are TRBV10-3 and TRBJ1-2; 8 bases agree with TRBD1. V gave up 3 bases and J gave up 6 bases; unmatched junction bases: 3. CDR3 size: 13 residues. Per germline, CDR1 ENHRY and CDR2 SYGVKD. This CDR3 is CAISDRGLHGYTF. CDR3 bases: TGTGCCATCAGTGACAGGGGGCTCCATGGCTACACCTTC.

V usage is TRBV19 and J usage is TRBJ2-2, with D possibly being TRBD2 (6 bases). Trimming removed 1 base at V and 4 bases at J, with 10 bases between. This CDR3 has 15 amino acids. The germline gives CDR1 LNHDA, CDR2 SQIVND (reference sequence). CDR3 in DNA: TGTGCCAGTAGTATAGGGAGGGGCGGCACCGGGGAGCTGTTTTTT. Translation: CASSIGRGGTGELFF.

This clone appeared a few times. The rearrangement uses TRBV30 and TRBJ1-6, with no clear D. The CDR3 consists of 16 residues. V lost 2 bases, J lost 0 bases, and 11 bases lay in between. Per germline, CDR1 GTSNPN and CDR2 SVGIG (reference sequence). The CDR3: CAWSRPGGSYNSPLHF. The CDR3 DNA follows: TGTGCCTGGAGTCGGCCAGGTGGCTCCTATAATTCACCCCTCCACTTT. The full variable domain, rest sourced from reference TRBV30 and TRBJ1-6, is SQTIHQWPATLVQPVGSPLSLECTVEGTSNPNLYWYRQAAGRGLQLLFYSVGIGQISSEVPQNLSASRPQDRQFILSSKKLLLSDSGFYLCAWSRPGGSYNSPLHFGNGTRLTVT.

A single count supports this clone. The chain carries TRBV25-1 and TRBJ2-1; D might be TRBD2 (7 bases). The V end was cut by 3 bases, the J end by 5 bases, with 17 bases between. CDR1 MGHDK and CDR2 SYGVNS come from the germline V gene. The CDR3 is 16 residues long. The CDR3 reads CASSDPGGRGNNEQFF. The CDR3 bases are TGTGCCAGCAGTGATCCGGGGGGCCGGGGTAACAATGAGCAGTTCTTC.

This chain joins TRBV30 and TRBJ2-6; 9 nucleotides match TRBD1. V shed 6 bases, J shed 4 bases, and the junction held 7 bases outside the gene matches. The germline V gene has CDR1 GTSNPN and CDR2 SVGIG (reference sequence). The CDR3 length is 15 residues. CDR3 residues: CACLQGAGGANVLTF. CDR3 nucleotides: TGTGCCTGTTTACAGGGGGCGGGGGGGGCCAACGTCCTGACTTTC.

The rearrangement uses TRBV4-1 and TRBJ1-5; TRBD1 matches at 8 bases. CDR3 length equals 16 residues. Germline trimming cut 0 bases from V and 5 bases from J; bases unmatched to any gene: 6. Germline lookup yields CDR1 MGHRA and CDR2 YSYEKL. In nucleotides, the CDR3 is TGCGCCAGCAGCCAAGATGCAGGGGGCTTCGATCAGCCCCAGCATTTT. This gives the protein CASSQDAGGFDQPQHF.

The V call is TRBV5-8, the J call TRBJ1-5; a possible D gene is TRBD1 (6 bases). The V and J ends lost 4 bases and 7 bases respectively, with 18 bases between them. Germline loops: CDR1 SGHTS, CDR2 YDEGEE. There are 15 residues in the CDR3. CDR3 amino acids: CASSGGQSSGQPQHF. The DNA for the CDR3 is TGTGCCAGCAGCGGAGGACAGTCCTCAGGGCAGCCCCAGCATTTT.

The chain is built from TRBV10-1 and TRBJ1-1; TRBD1 matches at 7 bases. Germline assignment: CDR1 WNHNN and CDR2 SYGVQD (reference sequence). The CDR3 consists of 14 residues. The V gene end was trimmed by 2 bases and the J gene end by 7 bases; junction bases not matched to a gene: 7. The CDR3 reads CASSEPDRPIEAFF. The CDR3 coding sequence is TGCGCCAGCAGTGAGCCGGACAGGCCTATTGAAGCTTTCTTT.

This chain links TRBV4-1 with TRBJ2-5, with 7 positions matching TRBD2. The J call is uncertain, as TRBJ2-7 better fits the DNA end. The CDR3 length is 15 residues. From germline, CDR1 is MGHRA and CDR2 YSYEKL. In DNA, the CDR3 is TGCGCCAGCAGCCAGGAGGCTAGCGGTTCCTACGAGCAGTACTTC. Residues: CASSQEASGSYEQYF.